A single sample is the source of the 3 T cell receptor beta chains below, sequenced in a study of neurological immune-mediated disorders (dated by TCRdb to 2018 to 2020). According to the study, the label for this sample's time point signals: technical triplicate 2. The library was built by means of 5' RACE. Sequenced using an Illumina HiSeq 2500. The public sequencing data were trimmed at Q25 with fastp and processed into clonotypes with MiXCR by TCRdb, which kept only in-frame beta chains. Rows with a matching CDR3 protein are joined into one entry that keeps the most common DNA and genes. The sample table shows around 56,000 distinct CDR3 sequences, and less than 25% are seen once. The ten largest clones add up to over 4.5% of the sample. Sequenced sample: PBMCs. The source is a man in his sixties with HTLV-1-associated myelopathy (HAM/TSP).

Only one count was recorded for this clonotype. The V gene is TRBV27, the J gene TRBJ2-7, with D perhaps TRBD2 (5 bases). This CDR3 is 15 amino acids long. Germline lookup yields CDR1 MNHEY and CDR2 SMNVEV (reference sequence). The V end lost 2 bases, the J end lost 6 bases, and 17 bases lay between the germline ends. The CDR3: CASSLNGGEPSEQYF. The CDR3 region has the DNA TGTGCCAGCAGTTTAAACGGAGGTGAGCCCAGCGAGCAGTACTTC.

This clonotype has ten or more counts. J is TRBJ2-1 and V is TRBV12-3 or TRBV12-4; tentatively, D is TRBD1 (6 bases). Trimming stripped 6 bases from V and 6 bases from J, with 15 bases between. The CDR3 extends over 14 amino acids. The CDR3 nucleotides are TGTGCCAGCAGAGGGACATACACTACCAATGAGCAGTTCTTC. It is translated as CASRGTYTTNEQFF.

This clonotype was observed at least ten times. The rearrangement uses TRBV12-3 or TRBV12-4 and TRBJ1-1, with a possible D match to TRBD1 (5 bases). The V and J ends lost 7 bases and 0 bases respectively, with 12 bases between them. This CDR3 spans 14 amino acids. The CDR3 coding sequence is TGTGCCAGCAATGAGCCGGGGCTGAACACTGAAGCTTTCTTT. Translated, it gives CASNEPGLNTEAFF.